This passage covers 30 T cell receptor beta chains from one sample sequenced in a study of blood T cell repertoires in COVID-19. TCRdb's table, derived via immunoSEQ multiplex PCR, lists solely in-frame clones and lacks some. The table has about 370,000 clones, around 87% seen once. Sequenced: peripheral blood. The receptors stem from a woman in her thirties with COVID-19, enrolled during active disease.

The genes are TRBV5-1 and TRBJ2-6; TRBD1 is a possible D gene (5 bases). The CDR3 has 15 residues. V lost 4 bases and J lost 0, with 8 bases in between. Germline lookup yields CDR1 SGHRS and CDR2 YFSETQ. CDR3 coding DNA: TGCGCCAGCAGCCCCCAGGGCTCTGGGGCCAACGTCCTGACTTTC. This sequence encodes CASSPQGSGANVLTF.

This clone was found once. CDR3 sequence (DNA): TGTGCCAGCAGGAACAGGGGGGGGAACACTGAAGCTTTCTTT. Translating it yields CASRNRGGNTEAFF. The rearrangement uses TRBV2 and TRBJ1-1; 8 bases are shared with TRBD1. CDR3 length equals 14 residues. Germline loops: CDR1 SNHLY, CDR2 FYNNEI. V shed 6 bases, J shed 1 base, and the junction held 4 bases outside the gene matches.

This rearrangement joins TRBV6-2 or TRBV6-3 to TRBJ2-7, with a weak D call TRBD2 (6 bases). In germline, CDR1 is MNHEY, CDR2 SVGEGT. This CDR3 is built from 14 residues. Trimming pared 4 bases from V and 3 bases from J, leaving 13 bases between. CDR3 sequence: CASSSTSSGYEQYF. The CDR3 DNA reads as TGTGCCAGCAGTTCGACTAGTTCCGGCTACGAGCAGTACTTC.

CDR3 amino acids: CASRPRERKQFF. In DNA, the CDR3 is TGTGCCAGCAGACCACGGGAGCGTAAGCAGTTCTTC. The rearrangement joins TRBV6-6 to TRBJ2-1, with a possible D match to TRBD2 (6 bases). V lost 6 bases and J lost 11, with 14 bases in between. Germline assignment: CDR1 MNHNY and CDR2 SVGAGI (reference sequence). There are 12 residues in the CDR3.

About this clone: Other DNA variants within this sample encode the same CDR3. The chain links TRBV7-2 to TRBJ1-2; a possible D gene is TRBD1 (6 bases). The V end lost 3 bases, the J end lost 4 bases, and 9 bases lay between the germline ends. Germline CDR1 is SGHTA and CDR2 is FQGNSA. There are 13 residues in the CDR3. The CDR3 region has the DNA TGTGCCAGCAGCTTGGACAGCTTCTATGGCTACACCTTC. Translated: CASSLDSFYGYTF. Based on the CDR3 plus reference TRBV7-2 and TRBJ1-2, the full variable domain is GAGVSQSPSNKVTEKGKDVELRCDPISGHTALYWYRQSLGQGLEFLIYFQGNSAPDKSGLPSDRFSAERTGGSVSTLTIQRTQQEDSAVYLCASSLDSFYGYTFGSGTRLTVV.

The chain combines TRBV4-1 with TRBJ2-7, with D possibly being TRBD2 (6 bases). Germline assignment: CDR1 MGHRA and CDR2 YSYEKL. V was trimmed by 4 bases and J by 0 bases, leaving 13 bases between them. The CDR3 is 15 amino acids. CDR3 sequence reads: CASSRHPGSSYEQYF. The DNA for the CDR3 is TGCGCCAGCAGCCGACACCCCGGGAGCTCCTACGAGCAGTACTTC.

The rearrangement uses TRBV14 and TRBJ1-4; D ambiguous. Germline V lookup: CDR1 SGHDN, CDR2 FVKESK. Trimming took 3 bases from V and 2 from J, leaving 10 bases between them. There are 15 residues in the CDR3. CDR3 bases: TGTGCCAGCAGCCAGGGGAGGGCGACTAATGAAAAACTGTTTTTT. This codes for CASSQGRATNEKLFF.

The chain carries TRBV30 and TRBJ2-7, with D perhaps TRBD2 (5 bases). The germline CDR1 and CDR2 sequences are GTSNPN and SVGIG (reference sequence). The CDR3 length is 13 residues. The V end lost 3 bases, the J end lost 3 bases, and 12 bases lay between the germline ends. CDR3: CAWSQTRDYEQYF. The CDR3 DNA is TGTGCCTGGAGCCAAACTAGAGACTACGAGCAGTACTTC.

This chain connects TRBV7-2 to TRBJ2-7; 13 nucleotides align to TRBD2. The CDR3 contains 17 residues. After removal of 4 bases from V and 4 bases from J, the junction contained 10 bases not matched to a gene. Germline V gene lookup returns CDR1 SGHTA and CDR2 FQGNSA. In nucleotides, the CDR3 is TGTGCCAGCAGCTCCAGGGCGCGGACTAGCGGGAGATACGAGCAGTACTTC. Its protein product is CASSSRARTSGRYEQYF.

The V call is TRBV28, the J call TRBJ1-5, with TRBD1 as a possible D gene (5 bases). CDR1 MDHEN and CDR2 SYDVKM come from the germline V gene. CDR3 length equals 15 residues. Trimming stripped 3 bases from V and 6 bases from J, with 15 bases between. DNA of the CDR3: TGTGCCAGCAGTTTCCGAAAGGGTAGGGGTCAGCCCCAGCATTTT. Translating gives CASSFRKGRGQPQHF.

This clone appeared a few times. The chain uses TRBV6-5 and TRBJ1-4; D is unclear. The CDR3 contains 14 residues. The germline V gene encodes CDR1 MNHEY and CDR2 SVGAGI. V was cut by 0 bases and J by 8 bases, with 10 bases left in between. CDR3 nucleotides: TGTGCCAGCAGTTACTCGCCGTTTCGGGAAAAACTGTTTTTT. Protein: CASSYSPFREKLFF.

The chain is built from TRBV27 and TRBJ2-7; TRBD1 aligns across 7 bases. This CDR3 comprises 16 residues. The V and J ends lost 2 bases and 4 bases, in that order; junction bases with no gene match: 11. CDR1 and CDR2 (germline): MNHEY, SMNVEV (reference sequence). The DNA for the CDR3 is TGTGCCAGCAGTTTACTTACAGGGGCCCGAGCGTACGAGCAGTACTTC. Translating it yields CASSLLTGARAYEQYF.

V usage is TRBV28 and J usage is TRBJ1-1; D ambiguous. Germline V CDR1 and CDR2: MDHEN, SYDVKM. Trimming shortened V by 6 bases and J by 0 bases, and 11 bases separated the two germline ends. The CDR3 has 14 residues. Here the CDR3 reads CASRPGDMNTEAFF. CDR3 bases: TGTGCCAGCAGGCCGGGTGATATGAACACTGAAGCTTTCTTT.

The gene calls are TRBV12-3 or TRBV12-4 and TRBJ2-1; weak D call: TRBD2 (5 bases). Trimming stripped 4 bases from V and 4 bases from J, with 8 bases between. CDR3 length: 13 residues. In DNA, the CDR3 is TGTGCCAGCAGTTGGTCGGGGTACAATGAGCAGTTCTTC. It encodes CASSWSGYNEQFF.

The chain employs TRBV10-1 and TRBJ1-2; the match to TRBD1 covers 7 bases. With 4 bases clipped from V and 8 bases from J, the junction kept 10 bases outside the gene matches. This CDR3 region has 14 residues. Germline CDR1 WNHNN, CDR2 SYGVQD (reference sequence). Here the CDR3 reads CASSADRVAGGYTF. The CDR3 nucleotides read TGCGCCAGCAGTGCCGACAGGGTGGCTGGGGGCTACACCTTC.

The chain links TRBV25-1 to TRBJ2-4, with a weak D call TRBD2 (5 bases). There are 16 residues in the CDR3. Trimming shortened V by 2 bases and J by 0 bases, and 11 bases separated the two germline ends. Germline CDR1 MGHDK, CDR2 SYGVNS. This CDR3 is CASSESGGLAKNIQYF. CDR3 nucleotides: TGTGCCAGCAGTGAAAGTGGCGGGTTAGCCAAAAACATTCAGTACTTC.

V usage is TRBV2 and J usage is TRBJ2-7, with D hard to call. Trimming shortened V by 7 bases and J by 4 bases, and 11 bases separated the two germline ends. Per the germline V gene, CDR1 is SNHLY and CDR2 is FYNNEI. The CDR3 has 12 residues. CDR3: CASTYTTYEQYF. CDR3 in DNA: TGTGCCAGCACCTACACTACGTACGAGCAGTACTTC.

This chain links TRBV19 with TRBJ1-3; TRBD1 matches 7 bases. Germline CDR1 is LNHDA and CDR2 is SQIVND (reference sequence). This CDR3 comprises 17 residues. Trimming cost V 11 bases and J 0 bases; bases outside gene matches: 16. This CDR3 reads CAPKDRRCNLSGNTIYF. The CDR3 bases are TGTGCCCCTAAGGACAGGAGATGTAACCTCTCTGGAAACACCATATATTTT.

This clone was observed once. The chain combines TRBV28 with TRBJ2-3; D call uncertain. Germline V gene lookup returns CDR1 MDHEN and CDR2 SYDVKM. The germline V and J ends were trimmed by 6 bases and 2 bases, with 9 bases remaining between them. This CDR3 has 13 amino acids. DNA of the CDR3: TGTGCCAGCAGAAGACACCACACAGATACGCAGTATTTT. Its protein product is CASRRHHTDTQYF.

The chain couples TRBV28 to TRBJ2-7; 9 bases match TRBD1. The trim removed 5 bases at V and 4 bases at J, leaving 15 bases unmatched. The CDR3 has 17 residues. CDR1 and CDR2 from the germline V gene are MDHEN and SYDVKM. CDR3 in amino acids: CASSTYPQGAQGYEQYF. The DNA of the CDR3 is TGTGCCAGCAGTACCTACCCACAGGGGGCGCAAGGTTACGAGCAGTACTTC.

The DNA of the CDR3 is TGTGCCAGCGGTCTGGGGCGTACCCAGCAGTACTTC. It specifies CASGLGRTQQYF. This chain uses TRBV7-2 with TRBJ2-7; TRBD1 is a possible D gene (5 bases). The germline gives CDR1 SGHTA, CDR2 FQGNSA. This CDR3 contains 12 residues. The germline V and J ends were trimmed by 8 bases and 8 bases, with 16 bases remaining between them.

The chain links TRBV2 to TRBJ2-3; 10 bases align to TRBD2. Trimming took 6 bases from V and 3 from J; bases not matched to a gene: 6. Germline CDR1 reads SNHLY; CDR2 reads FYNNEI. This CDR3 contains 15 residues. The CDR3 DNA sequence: TGTGCCAGCAGATGGGCTAGCGGGAGTACAGATACGCAGTATTTT. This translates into CASRWASGSTDTQYF.

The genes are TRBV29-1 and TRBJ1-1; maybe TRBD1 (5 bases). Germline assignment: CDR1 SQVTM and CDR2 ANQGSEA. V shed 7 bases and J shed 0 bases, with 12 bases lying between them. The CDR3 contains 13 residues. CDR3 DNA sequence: TGCAGCGGGGCGCCAGGGATGAACACTGAAGCTTTCTTT. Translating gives CSGAPGMNTEAFF. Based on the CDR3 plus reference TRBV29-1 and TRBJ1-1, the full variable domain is SAVISQKPSRDICQRGTSLTIQCQVDSQVTMMFWYRQQPGQSLTLIATANQGSEATYESGFVIDKFPISRPNLTFSTLTVSNMSPEDSSIYLCSGAPGMNTEAFFGQGTRLTVV.

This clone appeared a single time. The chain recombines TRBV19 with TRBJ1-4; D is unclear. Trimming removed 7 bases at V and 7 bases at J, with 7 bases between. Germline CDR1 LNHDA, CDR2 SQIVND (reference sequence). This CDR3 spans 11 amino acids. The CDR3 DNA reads TGTGCCAGTACCTCCGGTGAAAAACTGTTTTTT. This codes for CASTSGEKLFF. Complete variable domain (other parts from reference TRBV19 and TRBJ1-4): DGGITQSPKYLFRKEGQNVTLSCEQNLNHDAMYWYRQDPGQGLRLIYYSQIVNDFQKGDIAEGYSVSREKKESFPLTVTSAQKNPTAFYLCASTSGEKLFFGSGTQLSVL.

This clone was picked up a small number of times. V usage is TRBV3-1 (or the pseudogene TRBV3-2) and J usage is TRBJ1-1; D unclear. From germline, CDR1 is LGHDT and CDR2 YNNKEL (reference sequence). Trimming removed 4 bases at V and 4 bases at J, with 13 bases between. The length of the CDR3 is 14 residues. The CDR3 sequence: CASSRSSEGTEAFF. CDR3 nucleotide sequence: TGTGCCAGCAGCCGATCGTCGGAGGGCACTGAAGCTTTCTTT.

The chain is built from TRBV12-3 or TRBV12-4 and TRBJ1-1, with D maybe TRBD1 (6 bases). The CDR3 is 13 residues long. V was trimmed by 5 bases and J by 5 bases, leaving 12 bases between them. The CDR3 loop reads CASSEDRGTEAFF. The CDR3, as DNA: TGTGCCAGCAGTGAGGACAGAGGGACTGAAGCTTTCTTT.

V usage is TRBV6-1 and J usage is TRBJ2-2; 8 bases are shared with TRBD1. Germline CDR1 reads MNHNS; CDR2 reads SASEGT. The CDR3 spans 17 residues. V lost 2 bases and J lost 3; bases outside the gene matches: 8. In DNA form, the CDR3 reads TGTGCCAGCAGTGAAATCTTACAGGGGGGCGACACCGGGGAGCTGTTTTTT. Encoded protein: CASSEILQGGDTGELFF.

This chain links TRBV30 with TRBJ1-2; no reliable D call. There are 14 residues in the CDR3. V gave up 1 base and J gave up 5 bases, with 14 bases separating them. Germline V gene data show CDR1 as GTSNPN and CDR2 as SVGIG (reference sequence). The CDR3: CAWSASAANYGYTF. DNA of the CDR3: TGTGCCTGGAGTGCGTCGGCAGCGAATTATGGCTACACCTTC. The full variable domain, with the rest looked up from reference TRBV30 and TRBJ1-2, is SQTIHQWPATLVQPVGSPLSLECTVEGTSNPNLYWYRQAAGRGLQLLFYSVGIGQISSEVPQNLSASRPQDRQFILSSKKLLLSDSGFYLCAWSASAANYGYTFGSGTRLTVV.

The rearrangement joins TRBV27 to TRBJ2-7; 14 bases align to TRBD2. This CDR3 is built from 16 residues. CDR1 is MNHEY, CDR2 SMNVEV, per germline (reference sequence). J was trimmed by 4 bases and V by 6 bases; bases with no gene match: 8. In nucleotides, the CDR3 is TGTGCCAGCAGGTCCCGGGGACTAGCGGGAGTATACGAGCAGTACTTC. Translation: CASRSRGLAGVYEQYF.

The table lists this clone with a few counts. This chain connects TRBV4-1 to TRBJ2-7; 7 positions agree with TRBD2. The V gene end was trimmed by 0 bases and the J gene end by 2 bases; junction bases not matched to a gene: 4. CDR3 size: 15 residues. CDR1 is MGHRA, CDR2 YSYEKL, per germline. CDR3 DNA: TGCGCCAGCAGCCAAGATGGCGCGGGAGCCTACGAGCAGTACTTC. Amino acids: CASSQDGAGAYEQYF.